This T cell receptor (beta chain) originates from a study of breast tumors, draining lymph nodes, adjacent tissues. Study results and caveats: Compared with lymph nodes, tumors were less diverse; compared with nontumor tissue, more. Findings are consistent with lymph node origin and intratumoral expansion of most tumor T cells.

About this clonotype: Its antigen is undetermined.

Axillary draining lymph nodes of breast cancer patients supplied the node samples. TCRdb re-derived calls from the multiplex PCR reads in MiXCR, one entry per CDR3 protein. This sample has 200,000 to 300,000 distinct CDR3 sequences, with over 25% found just once. Looked up from germline, CDR1 is SGHTS and CDR2 is YDEGEE. This CDR3 comprises 13 residues. The V end lost 3 bases, the J end lost 8 bases, and 11 bases lay between the germline ends. This chain uses TRBV5-8 with TRBJ1-4; D unresolved. The origin of this receptor is a female donor with breast cancer. Some clones in this sample may be carry-over from other donors' samples. The sequenced sample was axillary lymph node tissue. The CDR3: CASSSDQREKLFF. For the CDR3, the DNA is TGTGCCAGCAGCTCAGACCAGAGGGAAAAACTGTTTTTT.